This TCR beta chain was retrieved from a study of blood T cell repertoires in COVID-19. Study-level background: From the United States, Italy and Spain came samples of acute and convalescent COVID-19.

Everyone who took part was roughly 18 to 95 years old, and they came from 24 US areas. Clinical history as reported by participants underpinned cohort assignment. Germline V gene lookup returns CDR1 MNHNS and CDR2 SASEGT. This CDR3 has 13 amino acids. This clone was found a few times. The junction departs from germline at one end; a sequencing error may be responsible. Original processing methods: Reference gene primers were amplified, and this amplification served to estimate nucleated cell counts. Method: immunoSEQ multiplex PCR; TCRdb's copy keeps in-frame clones and lacks some. That table gives V, J and clone size, and the DNA gave D and trimming. The profile shows some 290,000 clones, approximately 90% of them singletons.

The sequence came from a woman aged 35 to 49 with acute COVID-19. The sample comprised PBMCs or T cells enriched from blood (not recorded which). V and J are TRBV6-1 and TRBJ2-7; no reliable D call. DNA of the CDR3: TGTGCCAGCAGGGAAGACAAGTACTACGAGCAGTACTTC. Its protein product is CASREDKYYEQYF.